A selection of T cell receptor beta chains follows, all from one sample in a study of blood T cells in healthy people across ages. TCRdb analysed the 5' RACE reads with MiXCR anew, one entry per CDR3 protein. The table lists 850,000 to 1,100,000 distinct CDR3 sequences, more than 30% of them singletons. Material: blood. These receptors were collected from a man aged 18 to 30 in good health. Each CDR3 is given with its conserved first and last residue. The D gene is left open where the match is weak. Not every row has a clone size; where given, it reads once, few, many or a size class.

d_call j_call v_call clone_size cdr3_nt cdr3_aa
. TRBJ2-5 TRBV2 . TGTGCCAGCAGTGATGGTAGCAGCCAAGAGACCCAGTACTTC CASSDGSSQETQYF
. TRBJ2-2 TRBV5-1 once TGCGCCAGCAGCCGGGGCGGGGCCTTGACCGGGGAGCTGTTTTTT CASSRGGALTGELFF
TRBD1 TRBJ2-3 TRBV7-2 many TGTGCCAGCGGATACGGACAGGGTAGCACAGATACGCAGTATTTT CASGYGQGSTDTQYF
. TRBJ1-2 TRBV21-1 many TGTGCCAGCAATGGCCAGGTGGGCTATGGCTACACCTTC CASNGQVGYGYTF
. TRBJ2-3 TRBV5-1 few TGCGCCAGCAGCGCCACCACGGTTAGAGATACGCAGTATTTT CASSATTVRDTQYF
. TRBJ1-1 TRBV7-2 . TGTGCCAGCAGCTTAGCCCGGGCTCCCCGGGGGGCTTTCTTT CASSLARAPRGAFF
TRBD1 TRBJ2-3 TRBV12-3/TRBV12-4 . TGTGCCAGCAGTGAACCCCGGGACAGGGGTAGGGATACGCAGTATTTT CASSEPRDRGRDTQYF
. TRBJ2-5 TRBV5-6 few TGTGCCAGCAGCTTGGCGGTAAGCTCCTACAATGAGCAGTACTTC CASSLAVSSYNEQYF
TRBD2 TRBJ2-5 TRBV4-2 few TGTGCCAGCAGCCAAGATAGCGGGGGCCCCGACCAAAAGGGGGAGACCCAGTACTTC CASSQDSGGPDQKGETQYF
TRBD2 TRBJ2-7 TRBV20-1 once TGCAGTGCTAGAGTTTGGGCTAGCGGGGATAACAATGAGCAGTACTTC CSARVWASGDNNEQYF
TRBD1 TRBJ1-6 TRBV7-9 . TGTGCCAGTAAGACCGGGACAGCGAATAATTCACCCCTCCACTTT CASKTGTANNSPLHF
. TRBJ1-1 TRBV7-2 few TGTGCCAGCAGCCTTGGATCGGGCGGGGACACTGAAGCTTTCTTT CASSLGSGGDTEAFF
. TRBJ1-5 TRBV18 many TGTGCCAGCAGCCCAGGGTATAGCAATCAGCCCCAGCATTTT CASSPGYSNQPQHF
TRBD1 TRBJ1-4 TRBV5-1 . TGCGCCAGCAGCCCCCAAGGACAGGGCGGAGAAAAACTGTTTTTT CASSPQGQGGEKLFF
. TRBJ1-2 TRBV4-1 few TGCGCCAGCAGCCAAGAAGAGGGGCTTGGCTACACCTTC CASSQEEGLGYTF
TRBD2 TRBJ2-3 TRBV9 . TGTGCCAGCAGCGAGAGGGCTAGCGGGGGGGAAACAGATACGCAGTATTTT CASSERASGGETDTQYF
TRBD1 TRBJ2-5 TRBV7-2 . TGTGCCAGCAGCTTTCCAGGGACAGGGCAAGAGACCCAGTACTTC CASSFPGTGQETQYF
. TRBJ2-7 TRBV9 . TGTGCCAGCAGCGTAGCTGGGACCTACGAGCAGTACTTC CASSVAGTYEQYF
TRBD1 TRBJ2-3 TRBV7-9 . TGTGCCAGCAGCGGACGACGAAGGACAGGACGTTCAGATACGCAGTATTTT CASSGRRRTGRSDTQYF
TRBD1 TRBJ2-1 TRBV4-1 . TGCGCCAGTAGCCAGCCGGGGACAGAACCCTTGAATGAGCAGTTCTTC CASSQPGTEPLNEQFF
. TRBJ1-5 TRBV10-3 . TGTGCCATCAGTGAGTCTAGGGAAAATAGCAATCAGCCCCAGCATTTT CAISESRENSNQPQHF
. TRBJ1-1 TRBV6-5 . TGTGCCAGCAAAATAGCTACGGTGAACATTGAAGCTTTCTTT CASKIATVNIEAFF
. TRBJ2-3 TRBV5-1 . TGCGCCAGCAGCGCCGGGAACGGGGATACGCAGTATTTT CASSAGNGDTQYF
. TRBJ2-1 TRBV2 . TGTGCCAGCATTGCCAGCGGCCCCCGTGATTCGATTTACAATGGGCAGTTCTTC CASIASGPRDSIYNGQFF
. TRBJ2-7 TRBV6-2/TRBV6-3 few TGTGCCAGCAGTTCGACTACCGGGAGCAACGTCTACGAGCAGTACTTC CASSSTTGSNVYEQYF
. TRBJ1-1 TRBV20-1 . TGCAGTGCTAGAGATCAGGCCATGAACACTGAAGCTTTCTTT CSARDQAMNTEAFF
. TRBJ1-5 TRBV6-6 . TGTGCCAGCAGTTACTCGAGGGGAACGAGCAATCAGCCCCAGCATTTT CASSYSRGTSNQPQHF
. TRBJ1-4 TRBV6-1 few TGTGCCAGCAACCCGACAGAGAATGAAAAACTGTTTTTT CASNPTENEKLFF
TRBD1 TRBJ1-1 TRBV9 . TGTGCCAGCAGCCCTCAGGGGGCGCGTCCTGAAGCTTTCTTT CASSPQGARPEAFF
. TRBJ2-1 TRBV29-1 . TGCAGCGTTCAAGATCCTAGCAGATACAATGAGCAGTTCTTC CSVQDPSRYNEQFF
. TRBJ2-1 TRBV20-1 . TGCAGTGCTAGGGGGGGCCAGAGGTACAATGAGCAGTTCTTC CSARGGQRYNEQFF
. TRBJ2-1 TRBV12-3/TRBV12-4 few TGTGCCAGCAGTTTAGATCCGGGGTGGGCCTACAATGAGCAGTTCTTC CASSLDPGWAYNEQFF
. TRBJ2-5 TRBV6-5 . TGTGCCAGCAGTTACACCTATTTCGGGGGGCCCCAAGAGACCCAGTACTTC CASSYTYFGGPQETQYF
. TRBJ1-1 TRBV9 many TGTGCCAGCAGTGGGCTGAACACTGAAGCTTTCTTT CASSGLNTEAFF
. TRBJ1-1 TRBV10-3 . TGTGCCATCAGAGACAGAACAATGAACACTGAAGCTTTCTTT CAIRDRTMNTEAFF
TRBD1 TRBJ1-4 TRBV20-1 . TGCAGTGCCCGGGGCAGGGGGTATGAAAAACTGTTTTTT CSARGRGYEKLFF
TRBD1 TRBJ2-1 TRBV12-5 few TGTGCTAGTGGTTTGGCAGCGACAGGGTTGAGTTATAGTGAGCAGTTCTTC CASGLAATGLSYSEQFF
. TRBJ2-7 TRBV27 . TGTGCCAGCAGTTTATCGATCGAGGCGGTTTCGAGCTCCTACGAGCAGTACTTC CASSLSIEAVSSSYEQYF
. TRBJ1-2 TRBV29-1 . TGCAGCGAAGGACTAGACTATGGCTACACCTTC CSEGLDYGYTF
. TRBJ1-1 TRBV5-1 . TGCGCCAGCAGCGCCCGGACAGAGAACACTGAAGCTTTCTTT CASSARTENTEAFF
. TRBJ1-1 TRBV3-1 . TGTGCCAGCAGCCACACAGGCTGTTTAACTTTCTTT CASSHTGCLTFF
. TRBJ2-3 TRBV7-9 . TGTGTCAGCTTGGGACCAGATACGCAGTATTTT CVSLGPDTQYF
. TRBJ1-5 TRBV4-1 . TGCGCCAGCAGCCAAGTAATGGGCAGCTTGGTTGGGCAGCCCCAGCATTTT CASSQVMGSLVGQPQHF
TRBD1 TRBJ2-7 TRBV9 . TGTGCCAGCAGCGTAGAAGGACAGGGGGGAAACGAGCAGTACTTC CASSVEGQGGNEQYF
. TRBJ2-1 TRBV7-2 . TGTGCCAGCAGCTTTGACGGGTACAATGAGCAGTTCTTC CASSFDGYNEQFF
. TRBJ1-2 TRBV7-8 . TGTGCCAGCAGCTTAGCGGGGGGAGGGAGCTATGGCTACACCTTC CASSLAGGGSYGYTF
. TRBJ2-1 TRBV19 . TGTGCCAGTAGTATGTCACATAGGAACAATGAGCAGTTCTTC CASSMSHRNNEQFF